The 27 T cell receptor beta chains below all came from one sample that was sequenced in a study of T cell repertoires in cytomegalovirus infection. Their antigens are not known. TCRdb re-called the reads through MiXCR, storing one row per CDR3 protein. The data show about 350,000 distinct CDR3 sequences, roughly 34% seen once. Here the sequenced sample was cultured PBMCs, taken from culture after CMV antigen stimulation. The receptors derive from a human donor in good health (CMV status not recorded). Some clones in this sample may be carry-over from other donors' samples.

This clonotype was seen ten or more times. The CDR3 nucleotides read TGTGCCAGCAGCTTAGGGAGCGGGAGGAGTATCCAGTACTTC. Its protein product is CASSLGSGRSIQYF. The chain joins TRBV7-2 to TRBJ2-5; TRBD2 matches 9 bases. CDR3 length: 14 amino acids. Trimming took 1 base from V and 10 from J; bases not matched to a gene: 7. Germline lookup yields CDR1 SGHTA and CDR2 FQGNSA.

V gene TRBV11-2 combines with J gene TRBJ1-2; D gene uncertain. Trimming left V 5 bases short and J 0 bases short, with 16 bases between. The CDR3 is made up of 16 amino acids. CDR1 is SGHAT, CDR2 FQNNGV, per germline. The CDR3 DNA reads as TGTGCCAGCAGCCTCGGAGCTTCCGGGACTAACTATGGCTACACCTTC. Translated, it gives CASSLGASGTNYGYTF.

This clonotype was found a few times. The chain combines TRBV7-9 with TRBJ2-2; a weak D match, TRBD1 (5 bases). The CDR3 contains 15 residues. Germline V lookup: CDR1 SEHNR, CDR2 FQNEAQ (reference sequence). V was clipped by 5 bases and J by 6 bases, with 16 bases between them. Here the CDR3 reads CASSPTGHPSGELFF. The CDR3, as DNA: TGTGCCAGCAGCCCTACCGGACATCCCTCCGGGGAGCTGTTTTTT.

This clonotype has more than one count but fewer than ten. The genes are TRBV5-6 and TRBJ2-1, with 15 bases identical to TRBD2. CDR1 is SGHDT and CDR2 is YYEEEE in the germline V gene. J gave up 10 bases and V 4 bases, and 12 bases lay outside the gene matches. This CDR3 comprises 17 residues. CDR3 region: CASSTGLAGGPYQEQFF. The DNA for the CDR3 is TGTGCCAGCAGCACCGGACTAGCGGGAGGGCCTTATCAAGAGCAGTTCTTC.

The V call is TRBV4-1, the J call TRBJ2-5; D unclear. V was shortened by 2 bases and J by 4 bases, with 14 bases between the two germline ends. The CDR3 is 15 residues long. From germline, CDR1 is MGHRA and CDR2 YSYEKL. CDR3 amino acids: CASSQIRANRETQYF. For the CDR3, the DNA is TGCGCCAGCAGCCAAATACGTGCTAATCGAGAGACCCAGTACTTC.

CDR3 in amino acids: CASSSPSGSTDTQYF. The CDR3 nucleotides read TGTGCCAGCAGCTCGCCTAGCGGGAGCACAGATACGCAGTATTTT. This chain joins TRBV6-1 and TRBJ2-3, with 8 bases aligning to TRBD2. CDR1 and CDR2 from the germline V gene are MNHNS and SASEGT. The CDR3 runs to 15 residues. J lost 0 bases, V lost 6 bases, and 5 bases had no gene match.

The chain combines TRBV27 with TRBJ2-1; no clear D. The germline V gene encodes CDR1 MNHEY and CDR2 SMNVEV (reference sequence). This CDR3 spans 15 amino acids. Trimming stripped 8 bases from V and 9 bases from J, with 23 bases between. The CDR3 here is CASGPLQTVGGEQFF. DNA of the CDR3: TGTGCCAGCGGACCGCTCCAGACGGTAGGCGGTGAGCAGTTCTTC.

V is TRBV28 and J is TRBJ1-2; D perhaps matches TRBD1 (5 bases). V was pared by 1 base and J by 4 bases, with 19 bases between. Germline CDR1 MDHEN, CDR2 SYDVKM. This CDR3 is 17 amino acids long. The CDR3 loop is CASSLLGPETAVYGYTF. The DNA for the CDR3 is TGTGCCAGCAGTTTATTGGGCCCGGAGACAGCCGTCTATGGCTACACCTTC.

This sequence joins TRBV20-1 and TRBJ2-7; D remains unclear. Trimming cost V 2 bases and J 0 bases, with 5 bases left between them. Germline CDR1 is DFQATT and CDR2 is SNEGSKA (reference sequence). CDR3 length: 12 amino acids. The CDR3 sequence: CSARRASYEQYF. In nucleotides, the CDR3 is TGCAGTGCTAGAAGGGCCTCCTACGAGCAGTACTTC.

The rearrangement links TRBV12-3 or TRBV12-4 to TRBJ1-2, with no clear D. CDR3 length: 13 residues. The V end lost 7 bases, the J end lost 2 bases, and 11 bases lay between the germline ends. The CDR3 nucleotides are TGTGCCAGCATCACCGAAGAGAACTATGGCTACACCTTC. This translates into CASITEENYGYTF.

This clonotype was counted ten times or more. This sequence joins TRBV7-6 and TRBJ2-1; 8 positions match TRBD2. V shed 4 bases, J shed 7 bases, and the junction held 12 bases outside the gene matches. Germline assignment: CDR1 SGHVS and CDR2 FNYEAQ. The CDR3 has 16 residues. In DNA, the CDR3 is TGTGCCAGCAGCTGGGATAGCGGGACTATTCGTAATGAGCAGTTCTTC. Its translation: CASSWDSGTIRNEQFF.

The rearrangement links TRBV6-2 or TRBV6-3 to TRBJ2-1; D is perhaps TRBD1 (6 bases). Germline V gene data show CDR1 as MNHEY and CDR2 as SVGEGT. The CDR3 is 14 residues long. V lost 5 bases and J 3 bases, leaving 11 bases between the germline ends. This CDR3 is CASSKEQGYNEQFF. The CDR3 coding sequence is TGTGCCAGCAGTAAGGAACAGGGCTACAATGAGCAGTTCTTC.

This chain uses TRBV23-1 with TRBJ2-7; 7 bases line up with TRBD2. TRBV23-1 belongs to the ORF category, with a function that is uncertain. After removal of 0 bases from V and 0 bases from J, the junction contained 11 bases not matched to a gene. The CDR3 consists of 18 residues. DNA of the CDR3: TGCGCCAGCAGTCAATCGAAGGGAGGGAAGGAGAGCTCCTACGAGCAGTACGTC. Amino acids: CASSQSKGGKESSYEQYV.

This clonotype was found many times. This chain connects TRBV7-2 to TRBJ2-7; a weak D match, TRBD2 (5 bases). This CDR3 has 13 residues. V lost 6 bases, J lost 2 bases, and 11 bases lay in between. The germline V gene encodes CDR1 SGHTA and CDR2 FQGNSA. The CDR3 DNA reads TGTGCCAGCAGTCCAGCGGTAACCTACGAGCAGTACTTC. As protein: CASSPAVTYEQYF.

This clonotype showed up just a few times. The chain recombines TRBV7-2 with TRBJ2-1; weak D call: TRBD2 (9 bases). The CDR3 is 17 amino acids. The germline V gene has CDR1 SGHTA and CDR2 FQGNSA. V was pared by 2 bases and J by 7 bases, with 21 bases between. The CDR3 region is CASSLPRGLAGSNEQFF. Here the CDR3 DNA reads TGTGCCAGCAGCTTACCCAGGGGGCTAGCGGGATCAAATGAGCAGTTCTTC.

The V gene is TRBV7-9, the J gene TRBJ2-7; 11 nucleotides align to TRBD2. This CDR3 comprises 15 residues. After removal of 3 bases from V and 3 bases from J, the junction contained 4 bases not matched to a gene. The V gene's germline CDR1 is SEHNR and CDR2 FQNEAQ (reference sequence). The CDR3 nucleotides are TGTGCCAGCAGCTTCATTGGGACTAGCGGCTACGAGCAGTACGTC. As protein: CASSFIGTSGYEQYV.

The V call is TRBV7-8, the J call TRBJ1-5; TRBD1 aligns across 7 bases. CDR1 SGHVS and CDR2 FQNEAQ come from the germline V gene. V lost 4 bases and J lost 7; bases outside the gene matches: 10. The CDR3 is 15 amino acids. In DNA, the CDR3 is TGTGCCAGCAGCTCCAACAGGGGCTCGAGGCAGCCCCAGCATTTT. As protein: CASSSNRGSRQPQHF. The variable domain in full, completed from reference TRBV7-8 and TRBJ1-5, reads GAGVSQSPRYKVAKRGQDVALRCDPISGHVSLFWYQQALGQGPEFLTYFQNEAQLDKSGLPSDRFFAERPEGSVSTLKIQRTQQEDSAVYLCASSSNRGSRQPQHFGDGTRLSIL.

This chain uses TRBV5-1 with TRBJ1-4; D uncertain. Trimming took 4 bases from V and 1 from J, leaving 8 bases between them. CDR3 size: 14 residues. Per the germline V gene, CDR1 is SGHRS and CDR2 is YFSETQ. The CDR3 DNA reads TGCGCCAGCAGCCTACACGGAACTAATGAAAAACTGTTTTTT. Translation: CASSLHGTNEKLFF.

The chain has TRBV6-1 and TRBJ2-7, with TRBD1 matching 8 bases. Germline V lookup: CDR1 MNHNS, CDR2 SASEGT. Losses at the gene ends were 5 bases for V and 2 bases for J; bases not matched to a gene: 17. The CDR3 has 18 amino acids. For the CDR3, the DNA is TGTGCCAGCAGTACCGACAAACATCTGGACAGGGACACCTACGAGCAGTACTTC. It translates to CASSTDKHLDRDTYEQYF.

There are many counts of this clonotype. This rearrangement joins TRBV7-3 to TRBJ2-3, with D perhaps assigned TRBD1 or TRBD2 (5 bases each). CDR1 SGHTA and CDR2 FQGTGA come from the germline V gene. V lost 6 bases and J lost 6, with 16 bases in between. The CDR3 sequence is 14 residues long. The CDR3 nucleotides read TGTGCCAGCAGTCGGACTCGCCCAGGGGATACGCAGTATTTT. Translation gives CASSRTRPGDTQYF.

This clonotype came up many times. The chain employs TRBV7-2 and TRBJ2-3; 7 bases align to TRBD2. The J segment lost 1 base and the V segment lost 5 bases, leaving 9 bases of the junction unmatched. The CDR3 loop spans 16 amino acids. Germline V lookup: CDR1 SGHTA, CDR2 FQGNSA. The CDR3 nucleotides read TGTGCCAGCAGCCAAGGGGCGGGAGTTGGCACAGATACGCAGTATTTT. Translation gives CASSQGAGVGTDTQYF.

DNA of the CDR3: TGTGCCAGCAGTTTCCGCGCGGGGCTCTACGAGCAGTACGTC. This codes for CASSFRAGLYEQYV. V gene TRBV6-1 combines with J gene TRBJ2-7, with D perhaps TRBD2 (6 bases). CDR3 length equals 14 residues. The germline V gene has CDR1 MNHNS and CDR2 SASEGT. Trimming cost V 5 bases and J 3 bases, with 14 bases left between them.

CDR3 sequence: CASSYPSRSYEQYF. The DNA of the CDR3 is TGTGCCAGCAGTTACCCCAGCAGATCCTACGAGCAGTACTTC. The rearrangement joins TRBV6-2 or TRBV6-3 to TRBJ2-7; D ambiguous. Germline CDR1 is MNHEY and CDR2 is SVGEGT. V was shortened by 2 bases and J by 1 base, with 9 bases between the two germline ends. CDR3 size: 14 residues.

This clonotype has a handful of counts. The chain has TRBV27 and TRBJ1-5; 8 nucleotides match TRBD1. Germline V gene lookup returns CDR1 MNHEY and CDR2 SMNVEV (reference sequence). The CDR3 consists of 20 residues. J was trimmed by 1 base and V by 4 bases; bases with no gene match: 18. CDR3 nucleotides: TGTGCCAGCAGTTCTCGGGGGGGGACAGGCCCTTGGGTGAGCAATCAGCCCCAGCATTTT. Amino acids: CASSSRGGTGPWVSNQPQHF.

This clonotype came up a few times. This CDR3 is CSADRGGGQPQHF. For the CDR3, the DNA is TGCAGTGCTGACAGGGGAGGAGGTCAGCCCCAGCATTTT. The chain combines TRBV20-1 with TRBJ1-5; TRBD1 agrees at 8 bases. Germline V gene data show CDR1 as DFQATT and CDR2 as SNEGSKA (reference sequence). Trimming cost V 5 bases and J 6 bases; bases outside gene matches: 6. The CDR3 length is 13 residues.

The CDR3 nucleotides read TGTGCCAGCAGTTACTTGCAGGGTAATCAGCCCCAGCATTTT. It is translated as CASSYLQGNQPQHF. The V gene is TRBV6-2 or TRBV6-3, the J gene TRBJ1-5, with D maybe TRBD1 (5 bases). Trimming removed 1 base at V and 4 bases at J, with 8 bases between. The length of the CDR3 is 14 residues. The germline V gene encodes CDR1 MNHEY and CDR2 SVGEGT.

This clonotype was seen a few times. CDR3 in DNA: TGTGCCAGCAGCTTAAGATTGGCGGGAAGCACCGGGGAGCTGTTTTTT. It specifies CASSLRLAGSTGELFF. The gene calls are TRBV7-2 and TRBJ2-2; D may be TRBD2 (6 bases). With 2 bases removed from V and 4 bases from J, the gap between germline ends came to 14 bases. Germline CDR1 and CDR2: SGHTA and FQGNSA. This CDR3 comprises 16 residues. Complete variable domain (other parts from reference TRBV7-2 and TRBJ2-2): GAGVSQSPSNKVTEKGKDVELRCDPISGHTALYWYRQSLGQGLEFLIYFQGNSAPDKSGLPSDRFSAERTGGSVSTLTIQRTQQEDSAVYLCASSLRLAGSTGELFFGEGSRLTVL.